The clone carrying this T cell receptor (beta chain) was counted many times. The data are from a study of T-cell memory formation after mild COVID-19. The CDR3 extends over 13 amino acids. Germline lookup yields CDR1 SGHTA and CDR2 FQGNSA. V lost 7 bases and J lost 8, with 17 bases in between. TCRdb passed the 5' RACE reads through MiXCR, listing each CDR3 protein once. The repertoire includes about 400,000 distinct CDR3 sequences, around 14% of them detected once, and under 25% sits in the top ten. This sequence originates from a man aged 18 to 29 who had mild COVID-19 (a few samples of this study predate the infection). Cell type and time point are not known. The chain links TRBV7-2 to TRBJ1-2; TRBD1 is a possible D gene (5 bases). The sequenced material came from PBMCs or a T cell subset sorted from them (not recorded which). The DNA of the CDR3 is TGTGCCAGCACCCCCGACAGACCTCGGGGCTACACCTTC. This gives the protein CASTPDRPRGYTF.